This record covers a single T cell receptor (beta chain). The data were obtained in a study of Ad26.COV2.S vaccination and SARS-CoV-2 variants. Specified treatment: 15 to 20 received Ad26.COV2.S at low or high dose, single or two shots; about 5 received placebo; per-sample allocation not given. Each sample was drawn 63 days after the first injection (of vaccine or placebo). Its platform was an Ad26 vector, and its expressed antigen was Wuhan-strain SARS-CoV-2 spike. The CDR3 sequence is 12 residues long. CDR1 is MNHEY and CDR2 is SVGEGT in the germline V gene. The ends were cut back, 1 base at V and 6 bases at J, with 4 bases in the middle. The protocol was immunoSEQ multiplex PCR, while the TCRdb copy is restricted to in-frame clones and leaves out a portion. The repertoire holds approximately 420,000 clones, with roughly 90% as singletons.

The TCR sequence derives from a person aged 18 to 65 who received the Ad26.COV2.S COVID-19 vaccine or a placebo. Source: peripheral blood, taken in a trial of Ad26.COV2.S vaccine versus placebo. The chain links TRBV6-2 or TRBV6-3 to TRBJ1-5; D remains ambiguous. The CDR3 loop is CASSYLVQPQHF. The CDR3 coding sequence is TGTGCCAGCAGTTACTTGGTTCAGCCCCAGCATTTT.